The 3 T cell receptor beta chains in this list originate from one sample, sequenced in a study. TCRdb analysed the RT-PCR reads with MiXCR anew, one entry per CDR3 protein. The sample contains more than 600,000 distinct CDR3 sequences, 12% to 15% of which appear only once. Sequenced material: memory CD4+ T cells from blood. The receptor set was obtained from a female donor in good health, serving as a healthy control.

This clonotype has a count of ten or more. This chain links TRBV15 with TRBJ2-3; 10 bases are a match to TRBD2. From germline, CDR1 is LNHNV and CDR2 YYDKDF (reference sequence). V gave up 1 base and J gave up 7 bases; unmatched junction bases: 11. The CDR3 length is 17 residues. DNA for the CDR3: TGTGCCACCAGCAGAGGGACTAGCGGCCGTGGGTCGAATACGCAGTATTTT. Its protein product is CATSRGTSGRGSNTQYF.

This clonotype was picked up a small number of times. CDR3: CASSTHRGRGHSYGYTF. CDR3 in DNA: TGTGCCAGCAGCACCCACAGGGGCCGAGGACACAGCTATGGCTACACCTTC. V and J are TRBV11-2 and TRBJ1-2; 7 bases are shared with TRBD1. The length of the CDR3 is 17 residues. The V gene's germline CDR1 is SGHAT and CDR2 FQNNGV. The V segment lost 5 bases and the J segment 4 bases; nucleotides outside the gene matches: 16. Together with reference TRBV11-2 and TRBJ1-2, the CDR3 gives the full variable domain: EAGVAQSPRYKIIEKRQSVAFWCNPISGHATLYWYQQILGQGPKLLIQFQNNGVVDDSQLPKDRFSAERLKGVDSTLKIQPAKLEDSAVYLCASSTHRGRGHSYGYTFGSGTRLTVV.

In its sample, this clonotype was seen a few times. The chain combines TRBV7-3 with TRBJ2-1, with 8 positions matching TRBD2. After removal of 5 bases from V and 8 bases from J, the junction contained 11 bases not matched to a gene. There are 15 residues in the CDR3. Germline-derived CDR1 and CDR2 are SGHTA and FQGTGA. CDR3 loop: CASSTTGTSPYEQFF. As DNA, the CDR3 is TGTGCCAGCAGCACTACCGGGACTAGTCCCTATGAGCAGTTCTTC.